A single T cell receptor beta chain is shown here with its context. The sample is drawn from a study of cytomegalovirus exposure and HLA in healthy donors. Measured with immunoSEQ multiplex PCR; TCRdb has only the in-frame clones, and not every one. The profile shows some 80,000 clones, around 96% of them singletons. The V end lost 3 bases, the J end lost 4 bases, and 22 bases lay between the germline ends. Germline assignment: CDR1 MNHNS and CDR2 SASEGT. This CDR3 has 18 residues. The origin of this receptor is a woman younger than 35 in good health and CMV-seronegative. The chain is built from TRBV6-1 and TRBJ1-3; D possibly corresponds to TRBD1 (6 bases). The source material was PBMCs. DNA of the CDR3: TGTGCCAGCAGTGATAGCGGATTCGGGGGGCGGCAAGGAAACACCATATATTTT. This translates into CASSDSGFGGRQGNTIYF.